The sample holds a few counts of the clone carrying this T cell receptor (beta chain). Its antigen is not identified. The entry originates in a study of post-analysis software for immune sequencing data. Findings of the study overall: Versus controls, multiple sclerosis patients showed significantly lower diversity (normalized Chao1). Roughly 5 TRBV segments, including TRBV5-6, TRBV5-1 and TRBV20-1, were more frequent in patients than controls.

TCR beta cDNA libraries included unique molecular identifiers. A single record per CDR3 protein comes from TCRdb applying MiXCR to the PCR reads. Seen here are around 500,000 distinct CDR3 sequences, 34% observed once, and the top ten hold about 5.6%. The germline V and J ends were trimmed by 7 bases and 7 bases, with 16 bases remaining between them. CDR3 length: 14 residues. This clonotype originated in a girl aged 2-17 years with multiple sclerosis. The specimen was blood. The chain joins TRBV12-3 or TRBV12-4 to TRBJ2-2; D gene unclear. CDR3 amino acids: CASTIHESGGELFF. DNA for the CDR3: TGTGCCAGCACCATACACGAAAGTGGCGGGGAGCTGTTTTTT.